A selection of T cell receptor beta chains follows, all from one sample in a study of blood T cell repertoires in COVID-19. The table came from immunoSEQ multiplex PCR; TCRdb's copy has only in-frame clones and leaves some out. The data hold about 13,000 clones, with around four fifths observed a single time. Sequences were obtained from peripheral blood. These receptors came from a woman older than 75 with acute or convalescent COVID-19. The CDR3 runs from the conserved cysteine through the conserved F or W. D genes are given only for firm matches.

D,V,CDR3
-,TRBV5-4,CASSLSGGGNTEAFF
-,TRBV11-2,CASSLELGSSETQYF
-,TRBV6-6,CASEQRGGYGYTF
TRBD2,TRBV28,CASSSSGGADTQYF
TRBD1,TRBV6-5,CASSQTGMGEKLFF
TRBD1,TRBV27,CASTGQGAGEQYF
-,TRBV7-8,CASSLVASYEQYF
-,TRBV7-2,CASSLNRQNYGYTF
TRBD2,TRBV4-1,CASSPGTPRGSTDTQYF
-,TRBV5-6,CASSLITGIFYGYTF
TRBD1,TRBV10-1,CASSAGTGKGYTF
-,TRBV5-6,CASSLAGQYYNQPQHF
TRBD1,TRBV24-1,CATAKGQFHNEQFF
TRBD1,TRBV18,CASSPSGGTYEQYF
TRBD2,TRBV6-5,CASSYGTSGGSGQFF
-,TRBV5-1,CASSPRSSYNEQFF
-,TRBV5-4,CASSQDRPGNTIYF
-,TRBV6-6,CASRQETAEAFF
TRBD1,TRBV11-3,CASSNRGAGELFF
-,TRBV5-1,CASSLEGQGSQPQHF
-,TRBV7-9,CASSLRGATDTQYF
TRBD2,TRBV10-3,CAISLTSGGGTDTQYF
TRBD1,TRBV10-3,CAIRGTGDIEQYF
TRBD2,TRBV27,CASSLGLAGGPGETQYF
TRBD2,TRBV5-6,CASSLWTSGGPTYEQYF
-,TRBV4-3,CASSQDWGGTGNTIYF
-,TRBV27,CASSLGGPQPQHF
-,TRBV7-6,CASSLGPTGSHNSPLHF
TRBD1,TRBV5-1,CASSRSGTGDNEQFF
-,TRBV11-2,CASSQQVTAFF
-,TRBV6-6,CASSLSEGRGTEAFF
-,TRBV18,CASSPRGAGDYGYTF
-,TRBV9,CASSARLNLYYNSPLHF
-,TRBV28,CASTQIGRGTEAFF
TRBD1,TRBV5-1,CASSSGGRTGEDGYTF
TRBD1,TRBV7-8,CASSHRDRGTEAFF
TRBD2,TRBV5-1,CASSSRGDSYNEQFF
-,TRBV9,CASSVGAANTEAFF
TRBD2,TRBV11-2,CASTLERGLAGGLNEQFF
-,TRBV18,CASSPSSPTTKTEAFF
TRBD1,TRBV7-2,CASSPTGNQPQHF
-,TRBV3-1/TRBV3-2,CASSQDAGDYGYTF
-,TRBV19,CASSDQGTNQPQHF
TRBD2,TRBV18,CASSLGTSGGHFSYEQYF
TRBD2,TRBV7-2,CASSPSGGAGGEQYF
TRBD1,TRBV5-1,CASSFNRGWQETQYF
-,TRBV28,CASRLGASDSPLHF
-,TRBV5-4,CASSRTAGTEAFF
TRBD1,TRBV19,CASRTDRGDYGYTF
TRBD1,TRBV5-5,CASSSRTGTYGYTF
TRBD2,TRBV7-2,CASSLLGLAYYEQYF
-,TRBV6-5,CASSYAGATEAFF
-,TRBV5-1,CASSLGQIPNTGELFF